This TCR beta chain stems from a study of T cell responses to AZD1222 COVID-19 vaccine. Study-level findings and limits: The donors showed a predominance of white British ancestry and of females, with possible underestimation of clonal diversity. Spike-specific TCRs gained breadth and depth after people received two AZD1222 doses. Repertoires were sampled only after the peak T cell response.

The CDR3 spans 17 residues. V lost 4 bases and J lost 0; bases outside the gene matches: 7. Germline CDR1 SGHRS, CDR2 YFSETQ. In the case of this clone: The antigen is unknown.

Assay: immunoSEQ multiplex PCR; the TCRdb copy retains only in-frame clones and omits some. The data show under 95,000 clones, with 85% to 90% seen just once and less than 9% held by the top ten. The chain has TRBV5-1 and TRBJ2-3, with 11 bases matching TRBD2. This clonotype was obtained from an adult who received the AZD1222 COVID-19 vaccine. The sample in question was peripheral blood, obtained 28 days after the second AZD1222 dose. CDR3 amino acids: CASSPPGLADSTDTQYF. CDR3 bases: TGCGCCAGCAGCCCGCCGGGACTAGCGGATAGCACAGATACGCAGTATTTT. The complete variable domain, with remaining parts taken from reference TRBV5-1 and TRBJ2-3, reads KAGVTQTPRYLIKTRGQQVTLSCSPISGHRSVSWYQQTPGQGLQFLFEYFSETQRNKGNFPGRFSGRQFSNSRSEMNVSTLELGDSALYLCASSPPGLADSTDTQYFGPGTRLTVL.